The rows below give T cell receptor beta chains drawn from one sample of a study of blood T cell repertoires in COVID-19. Sequencing was performed with immunoSEQ multiplex PCR; in TCRdb, only in-frame clones are kept and a portion is missing. Among 200,000 to 300,000 clones listed, about 88% were seen once. The specimen was peripheral blood. The receptors shown here come from a man aged 55 to 70 who had recovered from COVID-19. Both conserved end residues are part of each CDR3. D genes are given only for firm matches.

J gene	D gene	V gene	CDR3 DNA	CDR3 protein
TRBJ2-1	TRBD1	TRBV5-6	TGTGCCAGCAGTTCGGACAGGGGGGAGTTCTTC	CASSSDRGEFF
TRBJ2-7	NA	TRBV6-5	TGTGCCAGCAGCCGAGGGAAGTGGGACGAGCAGTACTTC	CASSRGKWDEQYF
TRBJ2-4	NA	TRBV12-3/TRBV12-4	TGTGCCAGCAGTCCCCGGGACTTTTCGGATCAGTACTTC	CASSPRDFSDQYF
TRBJ2-2	TRBD1	TRBV13	TGTGCCAGCAGCACCTTGGACAGGGGGCGCGCCGGGGAGCTGTTTTTT	CASSTLDRGRAGELFF
TRBJ2-1	TRBD2	TRBV19	TGTGCCAGTAGTATAGCGGCTAGCGGGGGGGCTGGATCCTACAATGAGCAGTTCTTC	CASSIAASGGAGSYNEQFF
TRBJ1-1	TRBD1	TRBV9	TGTGCCAGCAGCCCCAGACAGGGTCTGAACACTGAAGCTTTCTTT	CASSPRQGLNTEAFF
TRBJ2-3	TRBD1	TRBV18	TGTGCCAGCTCACCAAGGACAGGGGTCACAGATACGCAGTATTTT	CASSPRTGVTDTQYF
TRBJ2-3	TRBD2	TRBV4-2	TGTGCCAGCAGCCGTGGTAGCGGGGGAGGGGGCACAGATACGCAGTATTTT	CASSRGSGGGGTDTQYF
TRBJ1-1	NA	TRBV3-1/TRBV3-2	TGTGCCAGCAGCCTAATCGAGCGGAATTTTCCGGCTTTCTTT	CASSLIERNFPAFF
TRBJ2-3	NA	TRBV9	TGTGCCAGCGGACTCACCGGGGGAGATACGCAGTATTTT	CASGLTGGDTQYF
TRBJ2-1	TRBD2	TRBV11-3	TGTGCCAGCAGCCCCTCGGTCGGGCTAGCGGGGAACCCCACGGGGGAGCAGTTCTTC	CASSPSVGLAGNPTGEQFF
TRBJ1-2	TRBD1	TRBV6-5	TGTGCCAGCAGTTACTCCTCGACAGGGGGAGCCTATGGCTACACCTTC	CASSYSSTGGAYGYTF
TRBJ1-2	TRBD1	TRBV19	TGTGCCAGTAGTATGGGACAGGGAGGGCTCGGAGGCTACACCTTC	CASSMGQGGLGGYTF
TRBJ1-6	TRBD1	TRBV6-5	TGTGCCAGCAGTTTGGGACAGGCCACAACGAATTCACCCCTCCACTTT	CASSLGQATTNSPLHF
TRBJ2-1	NA	TRBV24-1	TGTGCCACCAGTGGTGCAGGGCGGAGCTCCTACAATGAGCAGTTCTTC	CATSGAGRSSYNEQFF
TRBJ2-1	TRBD1	TRBV6-4	TGTGCCAGCAGTGAGGGACAGGACTACAATGAGCAGTTCTTC	CASSEGQDYNEQFF